Sequencing of this T cell receptor beta chain was carried out in a study of tissue T cells after allogeneic stem cell transplantation. The CDR3 contains 12 residues. V lost 2 bases and J lost 0, with 1 base in between. Germline values: CDR1 SGHSA, CDR2 FRNQAP. As concerns this clone: The genes are named according to mouse. Coverage ceases 1 residue before the CDR3 finishes, and the germline J gene fills in the end.

Sequencing was performed with immunoSEQ multiplex PCR; in TCRdb, only in-frame clones are kept and a portion is missing. The sample shows under 25,000 clones, around 77% of them seen only once. Sequencing was done on a sample of spleen. This clonotype was sampled from a female BALB/c mouse in good health. For this strain, the MHC haplotype corresponds to H2-d. The chain combines TRBV16 with TRBJ1-2; no clear D. CDR3 sequence: CASSLTNSDYTF. CDR3 bases read: TGTGCAAGCAGCTTAACAAACTCCGACTACACC. The full variable domain, rest sourced from reference TRBV16 and TRBJ1-2, is NAGVIQTPRHKVTGKGQEATLWCEPISGHSAVFWYRQTIVQGLEFLTYFRNQAPIDDSGMPKERFSAQMPNQSHSTLKIQSTQPQDSAVYLCASSLTNSDYTFGSGTRLLVI.